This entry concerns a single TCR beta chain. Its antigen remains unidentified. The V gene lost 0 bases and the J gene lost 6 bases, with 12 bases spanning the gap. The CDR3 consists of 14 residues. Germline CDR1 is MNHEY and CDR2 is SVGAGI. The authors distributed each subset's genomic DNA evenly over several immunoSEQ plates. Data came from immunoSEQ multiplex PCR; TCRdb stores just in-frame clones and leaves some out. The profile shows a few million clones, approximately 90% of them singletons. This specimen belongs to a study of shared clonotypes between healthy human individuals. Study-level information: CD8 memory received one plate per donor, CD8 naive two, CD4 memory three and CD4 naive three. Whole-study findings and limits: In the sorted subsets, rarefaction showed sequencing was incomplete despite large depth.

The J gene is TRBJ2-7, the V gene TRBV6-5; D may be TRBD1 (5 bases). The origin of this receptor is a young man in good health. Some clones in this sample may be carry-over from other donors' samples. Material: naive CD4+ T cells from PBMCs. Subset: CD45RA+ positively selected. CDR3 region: CASSYSKGFTEQYF. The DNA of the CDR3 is TGTGCCAGCAGTTACTCGAAGGGGTTTACCGAGCAGTACTTC.